The 2 T cell receptor beta chains below come from one sample, sequenced in a study of Graves' ophthalmopathy and Graves' hyperthyroidism. RNA transcripts served as template for amplifying TCR beta CDR3 sequences. HTBI primers served in a first-round RT-PCR, which a second-round multiplex PCR followed. One entry per CDR3 protein results from TCRdb running MiXCR on the multiplex PCR reads. This sample carries almost 750,000 distinct CDR3 sequences, around 40% of them seen once, and the ten largest clones take around 40%. The sequenced sample consisted of peripheral blood. The receptors were gathered from an adult man with Graves' ophthalmopathy.

This clonotype was detected many times. This chain connects TRBV6-4 to TRBJ1-1, with D hard to call. The germline V gene encodes CDR1 MRHNA and CDR2 SNTAGT. V lost 6 bases and J 1 base, leaving 9 bases between the germline ends. CDR3 length: 13 residues. The DNA of the CDR3 is TGTGCCAGCAGCTACGGCTCGAACACTGAAGCTTTCTTT. Its translation: CASSYGSNTEAFF.

Many counts were recorded for this clonotype. CDR3 sequence reads: CATNAFGTEAFF. The CDR3 DNA follows: TGTGCCACTAACGCCTTCGGCACTGAAGCTTTCTTT. V gene TRBV19 combines with J gene TRBJ1-1; D gene uncertain. The germline V gene encodes CDR1 LNHDA and CDR2 SQIVND (reference sequence). This CDR3 is built from 12 residues. The ends were cut back, 10 bases at V and 4 bases at J, with 13 bases in the middle.